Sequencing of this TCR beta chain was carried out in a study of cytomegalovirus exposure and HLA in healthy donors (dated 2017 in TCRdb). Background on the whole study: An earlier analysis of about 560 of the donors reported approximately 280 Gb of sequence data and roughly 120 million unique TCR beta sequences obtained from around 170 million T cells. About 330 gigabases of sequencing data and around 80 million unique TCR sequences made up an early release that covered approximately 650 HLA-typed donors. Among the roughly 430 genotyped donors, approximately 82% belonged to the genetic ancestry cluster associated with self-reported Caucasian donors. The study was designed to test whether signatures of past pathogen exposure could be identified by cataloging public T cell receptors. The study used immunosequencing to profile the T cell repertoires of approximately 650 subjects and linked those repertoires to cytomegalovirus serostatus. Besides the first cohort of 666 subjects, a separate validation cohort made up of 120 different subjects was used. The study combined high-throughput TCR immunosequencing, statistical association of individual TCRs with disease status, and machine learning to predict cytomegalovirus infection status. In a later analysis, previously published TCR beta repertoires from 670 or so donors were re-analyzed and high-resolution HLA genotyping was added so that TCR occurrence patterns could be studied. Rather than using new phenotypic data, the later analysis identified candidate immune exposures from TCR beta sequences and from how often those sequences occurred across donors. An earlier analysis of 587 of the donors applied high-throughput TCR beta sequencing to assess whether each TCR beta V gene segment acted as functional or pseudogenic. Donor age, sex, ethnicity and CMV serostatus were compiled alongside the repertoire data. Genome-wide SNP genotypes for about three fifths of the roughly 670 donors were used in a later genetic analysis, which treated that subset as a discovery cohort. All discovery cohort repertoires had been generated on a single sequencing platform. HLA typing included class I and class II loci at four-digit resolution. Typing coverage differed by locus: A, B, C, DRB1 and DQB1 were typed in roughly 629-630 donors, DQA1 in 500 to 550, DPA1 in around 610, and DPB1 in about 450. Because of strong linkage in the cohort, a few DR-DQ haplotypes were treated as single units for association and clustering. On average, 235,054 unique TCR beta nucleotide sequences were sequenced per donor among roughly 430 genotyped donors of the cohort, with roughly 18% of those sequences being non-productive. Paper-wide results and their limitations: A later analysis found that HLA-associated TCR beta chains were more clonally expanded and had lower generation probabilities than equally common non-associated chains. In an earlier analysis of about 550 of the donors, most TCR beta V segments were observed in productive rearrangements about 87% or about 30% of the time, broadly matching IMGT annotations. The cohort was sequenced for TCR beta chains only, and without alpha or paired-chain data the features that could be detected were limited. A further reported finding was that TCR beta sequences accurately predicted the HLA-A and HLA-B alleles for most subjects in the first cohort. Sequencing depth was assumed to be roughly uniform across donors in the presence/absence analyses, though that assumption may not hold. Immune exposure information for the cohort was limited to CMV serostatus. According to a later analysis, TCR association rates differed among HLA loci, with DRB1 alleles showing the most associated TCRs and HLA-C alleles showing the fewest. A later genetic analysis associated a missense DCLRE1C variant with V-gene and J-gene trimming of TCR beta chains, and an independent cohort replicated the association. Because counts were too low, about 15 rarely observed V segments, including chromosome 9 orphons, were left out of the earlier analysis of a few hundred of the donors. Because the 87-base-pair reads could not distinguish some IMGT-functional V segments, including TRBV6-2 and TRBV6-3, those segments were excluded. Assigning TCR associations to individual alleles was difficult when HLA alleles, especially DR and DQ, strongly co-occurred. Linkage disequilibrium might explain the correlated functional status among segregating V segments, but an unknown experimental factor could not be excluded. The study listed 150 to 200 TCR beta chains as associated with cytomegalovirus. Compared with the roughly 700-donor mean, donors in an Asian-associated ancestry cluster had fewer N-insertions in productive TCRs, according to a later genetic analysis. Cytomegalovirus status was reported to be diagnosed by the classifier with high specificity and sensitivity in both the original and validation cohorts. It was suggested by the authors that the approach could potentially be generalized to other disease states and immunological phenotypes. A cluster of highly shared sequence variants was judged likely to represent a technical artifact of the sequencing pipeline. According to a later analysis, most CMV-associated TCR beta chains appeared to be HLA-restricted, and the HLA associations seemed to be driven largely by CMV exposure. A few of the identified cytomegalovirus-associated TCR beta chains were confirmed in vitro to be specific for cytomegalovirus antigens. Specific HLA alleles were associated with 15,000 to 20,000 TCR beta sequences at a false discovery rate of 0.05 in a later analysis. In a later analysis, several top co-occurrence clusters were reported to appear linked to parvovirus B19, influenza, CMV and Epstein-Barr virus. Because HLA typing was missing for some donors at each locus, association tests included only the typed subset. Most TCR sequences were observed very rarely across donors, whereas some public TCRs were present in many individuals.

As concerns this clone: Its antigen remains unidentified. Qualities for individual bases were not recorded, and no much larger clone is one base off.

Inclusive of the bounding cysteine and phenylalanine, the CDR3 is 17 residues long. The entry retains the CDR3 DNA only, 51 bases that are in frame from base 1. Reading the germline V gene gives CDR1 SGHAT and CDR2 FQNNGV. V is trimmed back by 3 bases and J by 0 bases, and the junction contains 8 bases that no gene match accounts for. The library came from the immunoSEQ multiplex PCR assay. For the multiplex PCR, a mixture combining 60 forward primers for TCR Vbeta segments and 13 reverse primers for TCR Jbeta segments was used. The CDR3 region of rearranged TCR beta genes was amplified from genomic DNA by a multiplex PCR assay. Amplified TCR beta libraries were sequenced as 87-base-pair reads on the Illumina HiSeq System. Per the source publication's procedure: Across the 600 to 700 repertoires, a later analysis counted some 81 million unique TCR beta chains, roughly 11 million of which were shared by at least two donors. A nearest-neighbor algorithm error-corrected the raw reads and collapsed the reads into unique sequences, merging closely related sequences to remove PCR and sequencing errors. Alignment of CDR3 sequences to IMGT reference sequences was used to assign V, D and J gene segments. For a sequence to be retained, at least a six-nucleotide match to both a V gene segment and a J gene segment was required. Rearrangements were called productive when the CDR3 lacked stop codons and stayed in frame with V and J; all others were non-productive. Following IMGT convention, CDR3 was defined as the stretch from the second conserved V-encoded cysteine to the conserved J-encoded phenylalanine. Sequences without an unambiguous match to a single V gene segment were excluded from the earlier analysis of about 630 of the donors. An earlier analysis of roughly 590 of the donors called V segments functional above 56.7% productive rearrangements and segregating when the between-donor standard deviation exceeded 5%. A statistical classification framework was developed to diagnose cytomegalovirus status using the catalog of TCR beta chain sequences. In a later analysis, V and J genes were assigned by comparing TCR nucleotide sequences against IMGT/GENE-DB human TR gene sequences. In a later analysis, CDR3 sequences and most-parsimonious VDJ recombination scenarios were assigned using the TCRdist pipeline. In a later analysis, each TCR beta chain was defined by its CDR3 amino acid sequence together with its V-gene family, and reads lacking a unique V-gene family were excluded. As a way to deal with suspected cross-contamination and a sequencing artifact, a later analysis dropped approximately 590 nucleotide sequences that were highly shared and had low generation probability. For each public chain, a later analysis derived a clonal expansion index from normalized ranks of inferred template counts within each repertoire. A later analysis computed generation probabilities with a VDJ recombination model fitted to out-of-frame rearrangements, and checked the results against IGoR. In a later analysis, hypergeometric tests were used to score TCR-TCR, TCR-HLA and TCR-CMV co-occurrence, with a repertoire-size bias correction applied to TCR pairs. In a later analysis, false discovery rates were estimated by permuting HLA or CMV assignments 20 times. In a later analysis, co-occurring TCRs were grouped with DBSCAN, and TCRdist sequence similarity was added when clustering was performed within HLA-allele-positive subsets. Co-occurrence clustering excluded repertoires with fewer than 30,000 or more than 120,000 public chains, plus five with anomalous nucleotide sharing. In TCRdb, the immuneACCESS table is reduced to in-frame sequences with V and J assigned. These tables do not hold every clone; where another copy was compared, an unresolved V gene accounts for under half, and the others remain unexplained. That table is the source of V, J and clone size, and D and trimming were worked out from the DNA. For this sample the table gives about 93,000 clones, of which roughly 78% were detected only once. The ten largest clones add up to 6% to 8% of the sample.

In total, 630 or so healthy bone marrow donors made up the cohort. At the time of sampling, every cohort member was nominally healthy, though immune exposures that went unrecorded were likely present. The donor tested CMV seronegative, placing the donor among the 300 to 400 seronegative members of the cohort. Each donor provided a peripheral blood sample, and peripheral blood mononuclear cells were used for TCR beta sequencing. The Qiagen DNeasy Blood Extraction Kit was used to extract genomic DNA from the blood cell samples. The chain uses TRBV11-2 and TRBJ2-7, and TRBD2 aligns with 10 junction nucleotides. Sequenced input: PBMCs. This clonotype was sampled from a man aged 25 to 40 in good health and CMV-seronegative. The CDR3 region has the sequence CASSLSGSGGSSYEQYF. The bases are TGTGCCAGCAGCTTGTCGGGTAGCGGGGGGTCCTCCTACGAGCAGTACTTC.